One and the same sample provided the 14 T cell receptor beta chains below, sequenced in a study of CD8 T cells in Susac syndrome. After extraction with the RNeasy kit, roughly 0.45 to 1 ug of the RNA was reverse transcribed using random hexamers. Using its own MiXCR run on the immunoSEQ multiplex PCR reads, TCRdb lists one record per CDR3 protein. Of about 280,000 distinct CDR3 sequences in the sample, 70% to 90% were seen once. The source material was CD8+ T cells from PBMCs. The receptors come from a human donor with multiple sclerosis.

The chain links TRBV27 to TRBJ2-5; D tentatively fits TRBD1 or TRBD2 (5 bases each). CDR3 length: 14 residues. Trimming pared 7 bases from V and 4 bases from J, leaving 16 bases between. The germline V gene has CDR1 MNHEY and CDR2 SMNVEV (reference sequence). CDR3: CASTTIGGSETQYF. The CDR3 region has the DNA TGTGCCAGCACCACTATTGGGGGTTCAGAGACCCAGTACTTC.

This chain uses TRBV19 with TRBJ2-7; the match to TRBD2 covers 8 bases. With V trimmed by 6 bases and J by 0 bases, 1 base remained unmatched. CDR3 size: 13 residues. Germline V gene sequence: CDR1 LNHDA, CDR2 SQIVND (reference sequence). In DNA form, the CDR3 reads TGTGCCAGTAGCGGGAGGGACTCCTACGAGCAGTACTTC. It specifies CASSGRDSYEQYF.

The chain uses TRBV7-9 and TRBJ2-7, with unresolved D. The CDR3 contains 14 residues. V dropped 5 bases and J dropped 5 bases, with 16 bases sitting between them. Germline assignment: CDR1 SEHNR and CDR2 FQNEAQ (reference sequence). CDR3 nucleotides: TGTGCCAGCAGCCCCCCCGTAGGCAGTAACGAGCAGTACTTC. It yields the protein CASSPPVGSNEQYF.

The V and J genes are TRBV4-1 and TRBJ2-7, with 9 bases aligning to TRBD2. Germline V gives CDR1 MGHRA, CDR2 YSYEKL. The CDR3 sequence is 18 residues long. V gave up 0 bases and J gave up 3 bases; unmatched junction bases: 12. CDR3 in amino acids: CASSQDWLAGREGYEQYF. DNA for the CDR3: TGCGCCAGCAGCCAAGATTGGCTAGCGGGAAGGGAGGGCTACGAGCAGTACTTC.

The chain joins TRBV7-9 to TRBJ1-1, with TRBD1 as a possible D gene (6 bases). The CDR3 is 16 amino acids. Germline V gene lookup returns CDR1 SEHNR and CDR2 FQNEAQ (reference sequence). V shed 5 bases and J shed 5 bases, with 21 bases lying between them. The CDR3 sequence: CASSLRRGQNRTEAFF. The CDR3 nucleotides read TGTGCCAGCAGCCTCCGACGGGGGCAGAACAGAACTGAAGCTTTCTTT.

This clonotype appeared a few times. The rearrangement links TRBV28 to TRBJ1-1; no clear D. Trimming removed 2 bases from V and 1 base from J, with 8 bases in between. Germline CDR1 MDHEN, CDR2 SYDVKM. The CDR3 has 14 amino acids. The CDR3 protein is CASSLPPPNTEAFF. The CDR3 DNA is TGTGCCAGCAGTTTACCCCCTCCGAACACTGAAGCTTTCTTT.

The chain links TRBV7-6 to TRBJ2-7, with 12 nucleotides matching TRBD2. In germline, CDR1 is SGHVS, CDR2 FNYEAQ. J was trimmed by 5 bases and V by 4 bases; bases with no gene match: 6. CDR3 size: 15 residues. CDR3 nucleotides: TGTGCCAGCAGCTATCGACTAGCGGGAGTCCACGAGCAGTACTTC. Its translation is CASSYRLAGVHEQYF.

The chain uses TRBV20-1 and TRBJ2-1; 9 bases fit TRBD2. The CDR3 has 13 residues. The germline CDR1 and CDR2 sequences are DFQATT and SNEGSKA (reference sequence). With 6 bases clipped from V and 4 bases from J, the junction kept 4 bases outside the gene matches. The CDR3 DNA is TGCAGTGCGGCAGCGGGAGGTTACAATGAGCAGTTCTTC. It codes for CSAAAGGYNEQFF.

V is TRBV7-9 and J is TRBJ2-7, with D unclear. The V end was cut by 8 bases, the J end by 1 base, with 9 bases between. The CDR3 loop spans 12 amino acids. The germline gives CDR1 SEHNR, CDR2 FQNEAQ (reference sequence). Here the CDR3 reads CASRLGSYEQYF. The CDR3 DNA reads TGTGCCAGCCGACTGGGATCCTACGAGCAGTACTTC.

The CDR3 DNA sequence: TGTGCCAGCAGTCCCGGGAACAATCAGCCCCAGCATTTT. It encodes CASSPGNNQPQHF. This chain uses TRBV27 with TRBJ1-5; D is uncertain. Trimming removed 5 bases from V and 3 bases from J, with 8 bases in between. The germline V gene encodes CDR1 MNHEY and CDR2 SMNVEV (reference sequence). CDR3 length: 13 amino acids.

V is TRBV20-1 and J is TRBJ2-1; 11 nucleotides line up with TRBD2. Germline CDR1 DFQATT, CDR2 SNEGSKA (reference sequence). V was clipped by 5 bases and J by 7 bases; unmatched bases: 13. The CDR3 is 16 amino acids. CDR3 sequence reads: CSADTRSGTSGNEQFF. Written as DNA, the CDR3 is TGCAGTGCTGACACCCGTTCCGGGACTAGCGGAAATGAGCAGTTCTTC.

The V call is TRBV6-1, the J call TRBJ1-5; TRBD1 might be the D (5 bases). V was cut by 0 bases and J by 2 bases, with 14 bases left in between. The V gene's germline CDR1 is MNHNS and CDR2 SASEGT. The CDR3 has 17 amino acids. The CDR3 sequence is CASSEAPGGNGNQPQHF. In DNA form, the CDR3 reads TGTGCCAGCAGTGAAGCTCCCGGGGGTAATGGCAATCAGCCCCAGCATTTT.

The rearrangement uses TRBV5-1 and TRBJ2-3; D uncertain. The CDR3 is 16 residues long. Germline V gene sequence: CDR1 SGHRS, CDR2 YFSETQ. V dropped 4 bases and J dropped 0 bases, with 15 bases sitting between them. CDR3 sequence: CASSRPAASSTDTQYF. The CDR3 DNA reads as TGCGCCAGCAGCCGACCTGCCGCCTCTAGCACAGATACGCAGTATTTT.

The chain has TRBV10-1 and TRBJ2-5; 7 bases map to TRBD1. With 6 bases clipped from V and 6 bases from J, the junction kept 16 bases outside the gene matches. The CDR3 runs to 16 residues. Looked up from germline, CDR1 is WNHNN and CDR2 is SYGVQD (reference sequence). The CDR3 protein is CASRENRDSKEQTQYF. The CDR3 region has the DNA TGCGCCAGCAGGGAGAACCGGGACAGTAAGGAGCAGACCCAGTACTTC.